This TCR beta chain was sequenced for a study of CD8+CD57+ T cells in acquired aplastic anemia listed by TCRdb under 2018. At the level of the whole study: A mean of approximately 3 ug of DNA, ranging from roughly 0.19 to 27.4 ug, was extracted from sorted CD4+ and CD8+ cells. Mean read counts for healthy donor samples were about 10 million for CD4+ cells and roughly 12 million for CD8+ cells.

A remark on this clonotype: Its specific antigen is unknown. This sequence may be a read error, since a much larger clone differs from it by one base.

Broader findings and caveats from the paper: Roughly 30 CD8+ CDR3 sequences were found to be shared between patients and controls, but these sequences appeared to be highly expressed in patients and within the immunodominant clones of the patients. No significant difference in CD8+ Simpson's diversity was found between patients and healthy controls (P=0.060).

TCR beta VDJ combination and CDR3 sequence profiling used genomic DNA as the template. An Illumina HiSeq 2000 was the platform used for TCR repertoire sequencing. The authors' analysis ran thus. Repertoires were assessed using TRBV/TRBJ rearrangement plots, CDR3 size and DJ length profiles, and Simpson's diversity index. The immunodominant clone was defined as the most abundant DNA sequence in deep sequencing data. CDR3 amino acid sequences were checked for sharing across subjects and were also compared against the VDJdb database and published repertoires. The raw public data were reprocessed by TCRdb itself: fastp quality trimming at Q25, MiXCR clonotype calling, in-frame beta chains only. Every entry covers one CDR3 protein and lists the most common genes and DNA from its rows. What appears here as the V and J calls and clone size reflects TCRdb's work, not the paper's. This sample lists about 180,000 distinct CDR3 sequences; around 45% were detected once. The top ten constitute under 3% of the sample.

The study deep-sequenced TCR repertoires of sorted CD4+ and CD8+ blood T cells from severe aplastic anemia patients and healthy subjects. Ficoll-Paque density gradient centrifugation was used to isolate peripheral blood mononuclear cells. Before DNA extraction, CD4+ and CD8+ T cells were sorted with FACS or magnetic beads. Input material: sorted CD4+, CD8+, or CD8+CD57+ T cells (not recorded which) from PBMCs. The receptor was isolated from a human donor in good health.

The CDR3 region reads CASSGRLAGAGYEQCF. The DNA reads TGCGCCAGCAGCGGCCGACTAGCGGGCGCCGGCTACGAGCAGTGCTTC. The sequence is built from TRBV5-1 and TRBJ2-7, with 10 junctional bases fitting TRBD2. The CDR3 sequence holds 16 residues, the cysteine and phenylalanine included. Only CDR3 DNA remains: 48 bases, in frame from the first base. CDR1 and CDR2 are read off the germline V gene as SGHRS and YFSETQ.